This passage covers 18 T cell receptor beta chains from one sample sequenced in a study of blood T cell repertoires in COVID-19. The repertoire was sequenced with immunoSEQ multiplex PCR; TCRdb's copy has only in-frame clones and lacks some. This table has tens of thousands of clones, just over 85% appearing once. The sequenced sample was peripheral blood. These receptors were obtained from a human donor in a cohort sampled during active COVID-19.

CDR3 residues: CASSYSTGYTEAFF. CDR3 sequence (DNA): TGTGCCAGCAGTTACTCTACAGGGTACACTGAAGCTTTCTTT. The chain employs TRBV6-6 and TRBJ1-1, with D perhaps matching TRBD1 (6 bases). Trimming took off 0 bases at V and 3 bases at J, with 8 bases between the two ends. The germline V gene has CDR1 MNHNY and CDR2 SVGAGI (reference sequence). The CDR3 runs 14 residues.

The rearrangement links TRBV4-2 to TRBJ2-7, with TRBD1 matching 10 bases. The CDR3 has 15 residues. V lost 4 bases to trimming and J lost 2 bases; unmatched junction nucleotides: 5. Germline lookup yields CDR1 LGHNA and CDR2 YNFKEQ. CDR3 DNA: TGTGCCAGCAGCCTCACCGGGACAGGGGCCTACGAGCAGTACTTC. Translation: CASSLTGTGAYEQYF.

The genes are TRBV14 and TRBJ2-6; D is perhaps TRBD2 (5 bases). V lost 3 bases and J 0 bases, leaving 9 bases between the germline ends. This CDR3 contains 16 residues. The germline gives CDR1 SGHDN, CDR2 FVKESK. CDR3 DNA: TGTGCCAGCAGCCAGCCGGGGAGCTCTGGGGCCAACGTCCTGACTTTC. It encodes CASSQPGSSGANVLTF.

The J gene is TRBJ1-3, the V gene TRBV5-1, with 9 positions matching TRBD1. CDR1 and CDR2 (germline): SGHRS, YFSETQ. Unmatched junction bases numbered 7, after V lost 7 bases and J lost 2 bases. CDR3 length: 15 residues. CDR3 nucleotides: TGCGCCAGCCGGATCGGACAGGGGACTGGAAACACCATATATTTT. As protein: CASRIGQGTGNTIYF. Combining the CDR3 with reference TRBV5-1 and TRBJ1-3 gives the whole variable domain KAGVTQTPRYLIKTRGQQVTLSCSPISGHRSVSWYQQTPGQGLQFLFEYFSETQRNKGNFPGRFSGRQFSNSRSEMNVSTLELGDSALYLCASRIGQGTGNTIYFGEGSWLTVV.

This clone was counted only a few times. The chain links TRBV12-3 or TRBV12-4 to TRBJ1-2; perhaps TRBD1 as D (5 bases). The CDR3 contains 13 residues. V lost 1 base and J 4 bases, leaving 7 bases between the germline ends. CDR3 region: CASSLGGGYGYTF. In DNA, the CDR3 is TGTGCCAGCAGTTTAGGCGGGGGCTATGGCTACACCTTC.

The rearrangement joins TRBV12-3 or TRBV12-4 to TRBJ2-1; D uncertain. V was pared by 4 bases and J by 7 bases, with 5 bases between. The length of the CDR3 is 11 residues. This CDR3 reads CASSSRNEQFF. As DNA, the CDR3 is TGTGCCAGCAGTTCTAGGAATGAGCAGTTCTTC.

The chain uses TRBV18 and TRBJ2-1; D unclear. Germline CDR1 reads KGHSH; CDR2 reads LQKENI. Trimming took 1 base from V and 8 from J, leaving 6 bases between them. This CDR3 comprises 12 residues. Here the CDR3 DNA reads TGTGCCAGCTCACCACGAAGCTATGAGCAGTTCTTC. It translates to CASSPRSYEQFF.

This clone was recorded only once. The chain is built from TRBV30 and TRBJ1-1; D remains unclear. Germline V gene lookup returns CDR1 GTSNPN and CDR2 SVGIG (reference sequence). V lost 4 bases and J lost 0, with 6 bases in between. This CDR3 has 12 residues. The CDR3 sequence: CAWKFMNTEAFF. The CDR3 DNA reads TGTGCCTGGAAATTCATGAACACTGAAGCTTTCTTT.

The chain couples TRBV19 to TRBJ1-2; D may be TRBD1 (5 bases). Trimming removed 5 bases from V and 4 bases from J, with 11 bases in between. The CDR3 spans 13 residues. Germline CDR1 reads LNHDA; CDR2 reads SQIVND (reference sequence). CDR3 bases: TGTGCCAGTAGTTTGGCCAGGGTCTATGGCTACACCTTC. Amino acids: CASSLARVYGYTF.

V usage is TRBV19 and J usage is TRBJ1-1, with D unclear. The germline gives CDR1 LNHDA, CDR2 SQIVND (reference sequence). The CDR3 extends over 14 amino acids. The V gene lost 5 bases and the J gene lost 2 bases, with 12 bases spanning the gap. The chain's CDR3 is CASSSPRLNTEAFF. The DNA of the CDR3 is TGTGCCAGTAGTTCGCCCAGGCTCAACACTGAAGCTTTCTTT.

V usage is TRBV9 and J usage is TRBJ1-4; 12 nucleotides agree with TRBD1. J was trimmed by 8 bases and V by 4 bases; bases with no gene match: 3. This CDR3 comprises 14 residues. The V gene's germline CDR1 is SGDLS and CDR2 YYNGEE. The CDR3 DNA reads as TGTGCCAGCAGCTCGGGACAGGGGGCCGAAAAACTGTTTTTT. This encodes CASSSGQGAEKLFF.

V usage is TRBV2 and J usage is TRBJ1-1; 12 nucleotides align to TRBD1. This CDR3 has 15 amino acids. With 3 bases clipped from V and 10 bases from J, the junction kept 9 bases outside the gene matches. The germline V gene encodes CDR1 SNHLY and CDR2 FYNNEI. This CDR3 is CASSEGQGALGVAFF. In DNA, the CDR3 is TGTGCCAGCAGTGAGGGACAGGGGGCGTTGGGTGTAGCTTTCTTT.

V and J are TRBV7-9 and TRBJ2-3; a possible D gene is TRBD2 (7 bases). Trimming cost V 0 bases and J 6 bases, with 13 bases left between them. Germline CDR1 and CDR2: SEHNR and FQNEAQ (reference sequence). The CDR3 sequence is 15 residues long. The CDR3 loop reads CASSLAGGPWDTQYF. In DNA, the CDR3 is TGTGCCAGCAGCTTAGCGGGGGGGCCTTGGGATACGCAGTATTTT. Full variable domain (missing parts from reference TRBV7-9 and TRBJ2-3): DTGVSQNPRHKITKRGQNVTFRCDPISEHNRLYWYRQTLGQGPEFLTYFQNEAQLEKSRLLSDRFSAERPKGSFSTLEIQRTEQGDSAMYLCASSLAGGPWDTQYFGPGTRLTVL.

V is TRBV4-2 and J is TRBJ1-3; D remains unclear. V lost 0 bases to trimming and J lost 0 bases, with 15 bases between them. There are 18 residues in the CDR3. The germline gives CDR1 LGHNA, CDR2 YNFKEQ. CDR3 in amino acids: CASSQDIQSSLSGNTIYF. The CDR3 DNA reads TGTGCCAGCAGCCAAGACATACAGTCTTCCCTCTCTGGAAACACCATATATTTT.

This clone was seen once. The chain recombines TRBV27 with TRBJ2-1, with D maybe TRBD2 (5 bases). The germline V gene has CDR1 MNHEY and CDR2 SMNVEV (reference sequence). Trimming removed 2 bases at V and 5 bases at J, with 7 bases between. The CDR3 is 13 residues long. CDR3 sequence reads: CASSLRGNNEQFF. The CDR3 DNA sequence: TGTGCCAGCAGTTTACGGGGAAACAATGAGCAGTTCTTC.

V is TRBV18 and J is TRBJ1-1; possibly TRBD1 for D (5 bases). The germline V gene has CDR1 KGHSH and CDR2 LQKENI. The CDR3 contains 15 residues. Trimming took 4 bases from V and 1 from J, leaving 13 bases between them. The CDR3 here is CASSRNEQANTEAFF. The DNA of the CDR3 is TGTGCCAGCTCACGAAACGAACAGGCGAACACTGAAGCTTTCTTT.

The rearrangement links TRBV3-1 (or the pseudogene TRBV3-2) to TRBJ1-1; no reliable D call. The CDR3 is 13 amino acids. V lost 3 bases to trimming and J lost 4 bases, with 9 bases between them. Germline V gene sequence: CDR1 LGHDT, CDR2 YNNKEL (reference sequence). DNA of the CDR3: TGTGCCAGCAGCCAGGCAGGAGGCACTGAAGCTTTCTTT. It translates to CASSQAGGTEAFF.

This chain joins TRBV18 and TRBJ2-3; weak D call: TRBD2 (6 bases). The V gene's germline CDR1 is KGHSH and CDR2 LQKENI. This CDR3 comprises 14 residues. V lost 5 bases to trimming and J lost 1 base, with 10 bases between them. Here the CDR3 DNA reads TGTGCCAGCTCAAGCTGGGGGGGCACAGATACGCAGTATTTT. It translates to CASSSWGGTDTQYF.